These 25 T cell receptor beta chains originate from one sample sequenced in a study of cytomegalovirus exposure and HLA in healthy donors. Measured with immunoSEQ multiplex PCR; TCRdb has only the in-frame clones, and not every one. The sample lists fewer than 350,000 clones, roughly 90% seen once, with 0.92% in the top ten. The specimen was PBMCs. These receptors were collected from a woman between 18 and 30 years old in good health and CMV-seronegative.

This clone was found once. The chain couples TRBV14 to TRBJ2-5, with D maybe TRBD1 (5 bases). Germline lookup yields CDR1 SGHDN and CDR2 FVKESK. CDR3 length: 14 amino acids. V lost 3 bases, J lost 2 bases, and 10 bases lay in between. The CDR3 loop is CASSHMDTQETQYF. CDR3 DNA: TGTGCCAGCAGCCATATGGACACTCAAGAGACCCAGTACTTC.

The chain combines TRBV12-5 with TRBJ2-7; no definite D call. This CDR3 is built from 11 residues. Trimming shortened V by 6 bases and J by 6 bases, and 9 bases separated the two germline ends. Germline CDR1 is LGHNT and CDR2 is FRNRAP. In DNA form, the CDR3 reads TGTGCTAGTGGGCAGAATGCCGAGCAGTACTTC. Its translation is CASGQNAEQYF.

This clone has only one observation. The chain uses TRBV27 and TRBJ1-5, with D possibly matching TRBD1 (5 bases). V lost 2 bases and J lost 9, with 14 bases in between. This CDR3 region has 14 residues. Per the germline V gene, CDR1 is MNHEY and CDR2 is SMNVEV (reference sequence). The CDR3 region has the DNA TGTGCCAGCAGTTTAGGTATTATGGGGCTGCCCCAGCATTTT. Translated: CASSLGIMGLPQHF.

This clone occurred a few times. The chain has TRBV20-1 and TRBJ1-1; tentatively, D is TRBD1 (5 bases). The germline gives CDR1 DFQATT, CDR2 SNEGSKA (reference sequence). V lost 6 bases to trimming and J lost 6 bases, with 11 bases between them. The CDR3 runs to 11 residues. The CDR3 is CSAIGEAEAFF. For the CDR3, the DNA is TGCAGTGCCATAGGGGAGGCTGAAGCTTTCTTT.

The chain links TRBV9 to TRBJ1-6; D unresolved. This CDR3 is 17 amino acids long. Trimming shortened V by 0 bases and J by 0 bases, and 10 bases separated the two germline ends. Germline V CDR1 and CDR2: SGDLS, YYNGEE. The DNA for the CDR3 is TGTGCCAGCAGCGTAGGAGGCCGAAGCTCCTATAATTCACCCCTCCACTTT. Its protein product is CASSVGGRSSYNSPLHF.

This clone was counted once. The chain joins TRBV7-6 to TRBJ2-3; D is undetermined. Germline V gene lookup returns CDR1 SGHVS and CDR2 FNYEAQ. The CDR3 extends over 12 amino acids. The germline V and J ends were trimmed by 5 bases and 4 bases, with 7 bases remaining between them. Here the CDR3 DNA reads TGTGCCAGCAGCCTCCCCGCAGATACGCAGTATTTT. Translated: CASSLPADTQYF.

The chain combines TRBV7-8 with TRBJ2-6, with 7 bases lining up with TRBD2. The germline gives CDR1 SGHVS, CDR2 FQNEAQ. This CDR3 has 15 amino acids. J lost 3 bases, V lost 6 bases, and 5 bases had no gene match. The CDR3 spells CASRSGGVGANVLTF. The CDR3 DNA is TGTGCCAGCAGGTCGGGGGGAGTTGGGGCCAACGTCCTGACTTTC. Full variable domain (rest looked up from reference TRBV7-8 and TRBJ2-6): GAGVSQSPRYKVAKRGQDVALRCDPISGHVSLFWYQQALGQGPEFLTYFQNEAQLDKSGLPSDRFFAERPEGSVSTLKIQRTQQEDSAVYLCASRSGGVGANVLTFGAGSRLTVL.

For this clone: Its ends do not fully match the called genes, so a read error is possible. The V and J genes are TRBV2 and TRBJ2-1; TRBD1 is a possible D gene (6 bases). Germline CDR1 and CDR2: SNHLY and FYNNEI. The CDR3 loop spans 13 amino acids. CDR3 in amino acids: CASITIQGQGRVF. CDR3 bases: TGTGCCAGCATCACCATACAGGGCCAAGGTAGGGTCTTC.

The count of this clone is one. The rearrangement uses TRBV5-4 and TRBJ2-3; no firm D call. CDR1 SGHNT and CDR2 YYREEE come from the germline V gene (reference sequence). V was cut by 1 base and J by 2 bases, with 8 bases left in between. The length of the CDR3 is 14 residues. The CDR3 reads CASSLMQNTDTQYF. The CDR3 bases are TGTGCCAGCAGCTTGATGCAGAACACAGATACGCAGTATTTT.

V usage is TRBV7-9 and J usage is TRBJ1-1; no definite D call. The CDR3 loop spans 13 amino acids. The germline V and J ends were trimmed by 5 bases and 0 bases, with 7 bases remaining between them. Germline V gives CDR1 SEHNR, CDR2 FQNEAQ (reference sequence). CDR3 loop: CASSPPVNTEAFF. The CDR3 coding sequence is TGTGCCAGCAGCCCGCCGGTGAACACTGAAGCTTTCTTT.

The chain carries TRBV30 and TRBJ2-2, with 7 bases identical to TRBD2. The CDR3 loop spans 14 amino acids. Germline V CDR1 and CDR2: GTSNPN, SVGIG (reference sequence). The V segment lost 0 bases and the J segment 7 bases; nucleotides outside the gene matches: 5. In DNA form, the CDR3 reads TGTGCCTGGAGTGTCACTTCTAGCGGCGGGGAGCTGTTTTTT. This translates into CAWSVTSSGGELFF.

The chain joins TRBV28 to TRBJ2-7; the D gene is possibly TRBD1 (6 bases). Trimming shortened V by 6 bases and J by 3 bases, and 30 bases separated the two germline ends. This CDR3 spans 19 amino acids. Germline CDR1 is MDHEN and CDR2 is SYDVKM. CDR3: CASSAGVVRDTNLDYEQYF. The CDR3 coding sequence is TGTGCCAGCAGCGCCGGAGTAGTCCGGGACACCAACTTGGACTACGAGCAGTACTTC.

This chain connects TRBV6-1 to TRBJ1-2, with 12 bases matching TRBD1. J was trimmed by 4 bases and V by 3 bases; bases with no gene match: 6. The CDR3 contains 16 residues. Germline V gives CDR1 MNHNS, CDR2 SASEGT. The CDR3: CASSDLGQGAAYGYTF. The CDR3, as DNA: TGTGCCAGCAGTGACCTGGGACAGGGGGCTGCCTATGGCTACACCTTC.

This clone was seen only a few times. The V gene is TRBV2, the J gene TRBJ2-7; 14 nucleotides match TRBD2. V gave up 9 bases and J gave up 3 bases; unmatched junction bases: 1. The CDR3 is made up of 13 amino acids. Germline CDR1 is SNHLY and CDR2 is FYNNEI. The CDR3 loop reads CARGTSGSYEQYF. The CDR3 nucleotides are TGTGCCAGAGGGACTAGCGGGAGCTACGAGCAGTACTTC.

The CDR3 DNA is TGTGCCAGCAGCGTGAGCGGGAGGACCGACAATGAGCAGTTCTTC. Its protein is CASSVSGRTDNEQFF. The chain combines TRBV9 with TRBJ2-1, with 9 nucleotides matching TRBD2. V trimming: 2 bases; J trimming: 5 bases; junction bases outside the gene matches: 5. The CDR3 is made up of 15 amino acids. In germline, CDR1 is SGDLS, CDR2 YYNGEE.

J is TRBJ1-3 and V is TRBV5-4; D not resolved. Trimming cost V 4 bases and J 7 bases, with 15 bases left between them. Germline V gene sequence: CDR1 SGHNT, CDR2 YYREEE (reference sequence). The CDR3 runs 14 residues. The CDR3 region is CASSLSPGFNTIYF. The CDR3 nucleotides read TGTGCCAGCAGCCTATCTCCGGGGTTTAACACCATATATTTT.

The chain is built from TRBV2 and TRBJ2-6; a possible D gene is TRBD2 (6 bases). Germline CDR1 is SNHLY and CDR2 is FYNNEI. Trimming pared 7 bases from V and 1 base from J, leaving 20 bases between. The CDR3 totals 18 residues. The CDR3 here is CASKGGWAAVSGANVLTF. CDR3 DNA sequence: TGTGCCAGCAAGGGAGGTTGGGCCGCGGTATCTGGGGCCAACGTCCTGACTTTC.

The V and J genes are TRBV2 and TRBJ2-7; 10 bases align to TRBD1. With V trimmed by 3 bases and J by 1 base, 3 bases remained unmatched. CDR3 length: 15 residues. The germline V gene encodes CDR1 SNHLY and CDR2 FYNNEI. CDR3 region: CASSDWTGGSYEQYF. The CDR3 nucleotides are TGTGCCAGCAGTGATTGGACAGGGGGATCCTACGAGCAGTACTTC.

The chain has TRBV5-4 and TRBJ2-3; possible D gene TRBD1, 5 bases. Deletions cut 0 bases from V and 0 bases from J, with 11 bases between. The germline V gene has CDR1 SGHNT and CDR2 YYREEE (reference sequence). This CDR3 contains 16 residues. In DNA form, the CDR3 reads TGTGCCAGCAGCTTGGACCGAAGGGGTAGCACAGATACGCAGTATTTT. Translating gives CASSLDRRGSTDTQYF.

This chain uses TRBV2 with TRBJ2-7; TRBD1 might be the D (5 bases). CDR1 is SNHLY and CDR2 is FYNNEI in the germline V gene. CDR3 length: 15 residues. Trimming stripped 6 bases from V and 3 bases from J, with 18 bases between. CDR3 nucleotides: TGTGCCAGCAGCCCCCCGGCAGCCAGGGACTACGAGCAGTACTTC. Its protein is CASSPPAARDYEQYF.

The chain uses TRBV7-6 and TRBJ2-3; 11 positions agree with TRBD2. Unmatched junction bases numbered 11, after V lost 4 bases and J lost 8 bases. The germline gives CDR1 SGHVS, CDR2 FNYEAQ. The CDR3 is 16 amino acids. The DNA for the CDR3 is TGTGCCAGCAGCTCGGTGTCCGGGACTAGCGGCGGTACGCAGTATTTT. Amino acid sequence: CASSSVSGTSGGTQYF. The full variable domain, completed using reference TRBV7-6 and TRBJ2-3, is GAGVSQSPRYKVTKRGQDVALRCDPISGHVSLYWYRQALGQGPEFLTYFNYEAQQDKSGLPNDRFSAERPEGSISTLTIQRTEQRDSAMYRCASSSVSGTSGGTQYFGPGTRLTVL.

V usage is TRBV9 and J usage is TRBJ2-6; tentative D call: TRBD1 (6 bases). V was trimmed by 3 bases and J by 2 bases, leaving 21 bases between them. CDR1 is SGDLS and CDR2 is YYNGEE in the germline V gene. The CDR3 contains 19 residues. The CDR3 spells CASSALRGRAYTGANVLTF. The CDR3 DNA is TGTGCCAGCAGCGCACTCAGGGGACGGGCTTATACTGGGGCCAACGTCCTGACTTTC.

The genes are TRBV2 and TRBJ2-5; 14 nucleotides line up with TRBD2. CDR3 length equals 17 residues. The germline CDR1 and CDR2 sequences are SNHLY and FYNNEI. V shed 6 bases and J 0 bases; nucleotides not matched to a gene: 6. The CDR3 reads CASSAGLAGEYQETQYF. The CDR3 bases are TGTGCCAGCAGCGCGGGACTAGCGGGAGAGTACCAAGAGACCCAGTACTTC.

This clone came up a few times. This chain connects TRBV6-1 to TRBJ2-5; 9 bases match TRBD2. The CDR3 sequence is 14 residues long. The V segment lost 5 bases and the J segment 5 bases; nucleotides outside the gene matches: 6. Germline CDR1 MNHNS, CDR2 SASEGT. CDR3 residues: CASSHLAGRETQYF. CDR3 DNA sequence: TGTGCCAGCAGTCACCTAGCGGGAAGGGAGACCCAGTACTTC.

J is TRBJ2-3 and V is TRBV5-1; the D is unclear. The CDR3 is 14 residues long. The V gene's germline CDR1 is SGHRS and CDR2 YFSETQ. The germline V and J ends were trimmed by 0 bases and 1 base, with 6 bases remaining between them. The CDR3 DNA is TGCGCCAGCAGCTTGGGGCTGGGCACAGATACGCAGTATTTT. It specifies CASSLGLGTDTQYF.